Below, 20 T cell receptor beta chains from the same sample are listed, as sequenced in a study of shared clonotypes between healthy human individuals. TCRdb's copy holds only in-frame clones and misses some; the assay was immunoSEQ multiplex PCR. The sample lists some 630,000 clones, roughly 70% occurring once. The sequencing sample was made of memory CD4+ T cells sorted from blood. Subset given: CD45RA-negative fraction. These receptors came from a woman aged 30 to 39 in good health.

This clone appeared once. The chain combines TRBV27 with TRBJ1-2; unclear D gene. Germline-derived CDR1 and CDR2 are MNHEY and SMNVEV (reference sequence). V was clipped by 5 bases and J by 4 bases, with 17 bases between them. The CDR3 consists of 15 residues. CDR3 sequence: CASSRGDPGVYGYTF. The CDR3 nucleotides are TGTGCCAGCAGTCGAGGTGACCCCGGGGTCTATGGCTACACCTTC.

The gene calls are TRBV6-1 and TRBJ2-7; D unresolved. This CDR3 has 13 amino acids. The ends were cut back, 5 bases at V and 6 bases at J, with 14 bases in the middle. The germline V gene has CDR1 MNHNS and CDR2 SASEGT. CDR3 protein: CASSSVAEREQYF. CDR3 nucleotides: TGTGCCAGCAGTTCGGTGGCGGAACGCGAGCAGTACTTC.

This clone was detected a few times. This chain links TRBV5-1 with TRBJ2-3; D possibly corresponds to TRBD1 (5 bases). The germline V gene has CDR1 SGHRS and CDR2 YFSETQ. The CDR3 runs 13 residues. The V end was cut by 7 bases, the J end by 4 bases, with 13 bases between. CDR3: CASGASGPDTQYF. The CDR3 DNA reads TGCGCCAGCGGGGCTAGTGGTCCAGATACGCAGTATTTT. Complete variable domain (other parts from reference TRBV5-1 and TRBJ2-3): KAGVTQTPRYLIKTRGQQVTLSCSPISGHRSVSWYQQTPGQGLQFLFEYFSETQRNKGNFPGRFSGRQFSNSRSEMNVSTLELGDSALYLCASGASGPDTQYFGPGTRLTVL.

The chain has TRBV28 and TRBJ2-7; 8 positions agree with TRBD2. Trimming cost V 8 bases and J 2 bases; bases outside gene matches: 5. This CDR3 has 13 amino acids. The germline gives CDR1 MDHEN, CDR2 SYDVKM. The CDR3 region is CASATSGPYEQYF. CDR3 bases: TGTGCCAGCGCAACTAGCGGACCCTACGAGCAGTACTTC.

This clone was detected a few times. CDR3 residues: CSRRDRGDQPQHF. Here the CDR3 DNA reads TGCAGCCGGAGGGACAGGGGAGATCAGCCCCAGCATTTT. This chain links TRBV29-1 with TRBJ1-5, with 10 bases fitting TRBD1. The germline gives CDR1 SQVTM, CDR2 ANQGSEA. V trimming: 8 bases; J trimming: 5 bases; junction bases outside the gene matches: 6. CDR3 size: 13 residues.

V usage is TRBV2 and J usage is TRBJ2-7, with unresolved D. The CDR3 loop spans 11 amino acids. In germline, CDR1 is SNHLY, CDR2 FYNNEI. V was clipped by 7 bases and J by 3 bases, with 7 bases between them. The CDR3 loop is CASTLGYEQYF. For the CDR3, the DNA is TGTGCCAGCACATTAGGCTACGAGCAGTACTTC. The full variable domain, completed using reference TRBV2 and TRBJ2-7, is EPEVTQTPSHQVTQMGQEVILRCVPISNHLYFYWYRQILGQKVEFLVSFYNNEISEKSEIFDDQFSVERPDGSNFTLKIRSTKLEDSAMYFCASTLGYEQYFGPGTRLTVT.

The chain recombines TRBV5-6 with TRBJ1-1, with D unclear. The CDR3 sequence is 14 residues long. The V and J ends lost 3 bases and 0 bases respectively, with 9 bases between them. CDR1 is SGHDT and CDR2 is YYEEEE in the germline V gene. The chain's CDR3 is CASSYFHLNTEAFF. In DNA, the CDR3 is TGTGCCAGCAGCTACTTCCATTTGAACACTGAAGCTTTCTTT.

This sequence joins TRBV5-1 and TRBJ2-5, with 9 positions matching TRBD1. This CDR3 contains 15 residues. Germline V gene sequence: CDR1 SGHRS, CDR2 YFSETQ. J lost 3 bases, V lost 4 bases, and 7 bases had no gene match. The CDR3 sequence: CASSVQGAREETQYF. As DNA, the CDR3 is TGCGCCAGCAGCGTACAGGGGGCACGGGAAGAGACCCAGTACTTC. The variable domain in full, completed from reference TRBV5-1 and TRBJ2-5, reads KAGVTQTPRYLIKTRGQQVTLSCSPISGHRSVSWYQQTPGQGLQFLFEYFSETQRNKGNFPGRFSGRQFSNSRSEMNVSTLELGDSALYLCASSVQGAREETQYFGPGTRLLVL.

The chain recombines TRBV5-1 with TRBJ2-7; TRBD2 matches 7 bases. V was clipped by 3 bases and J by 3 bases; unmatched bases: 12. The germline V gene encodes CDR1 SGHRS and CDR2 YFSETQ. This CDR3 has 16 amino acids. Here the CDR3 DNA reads TGCGCCAGCAGCTCCAACCCCGCGGGAGCCTACTACGAGCAGTACTTC. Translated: CASSSNPAGAYYEQYF.

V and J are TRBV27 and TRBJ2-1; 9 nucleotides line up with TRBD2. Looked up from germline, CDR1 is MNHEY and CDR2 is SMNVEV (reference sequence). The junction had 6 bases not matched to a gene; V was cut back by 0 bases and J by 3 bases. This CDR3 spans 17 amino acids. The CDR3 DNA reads TGTGCCAGCAGTTTATCGATCTCTAGCGGGATCTACAATGAGCAGTTCTTC. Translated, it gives CASSLSISSGIYNEQFF.

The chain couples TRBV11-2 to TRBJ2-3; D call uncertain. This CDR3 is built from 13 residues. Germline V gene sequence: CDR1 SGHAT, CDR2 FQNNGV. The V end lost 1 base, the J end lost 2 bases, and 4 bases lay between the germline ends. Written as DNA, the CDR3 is TGTGCCAGCAGCTTAGGGTACACAGATACGCAGTATTTT. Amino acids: CASSLGYTDTQYF.

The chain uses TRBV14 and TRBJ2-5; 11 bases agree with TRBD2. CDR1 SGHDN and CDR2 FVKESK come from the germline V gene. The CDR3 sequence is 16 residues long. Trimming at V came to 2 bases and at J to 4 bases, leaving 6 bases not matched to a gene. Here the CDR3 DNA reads TGTGCCAGCAGCCAACCGGGACTAGCGGAACTAGAGACCCAGTACTTC. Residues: CASSQPGLAELETQYF. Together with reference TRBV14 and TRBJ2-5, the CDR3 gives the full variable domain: EAGVTQFPSHSVIEKGQTVTLRCDPISGHDNLYWYRRVMGKEIKFLLHFVKESKQDESGMPNNRFLAERTGGTYSTLKVQPAELEDSGVYFCASSQPGLAELETQYFGPGTRLLVL.

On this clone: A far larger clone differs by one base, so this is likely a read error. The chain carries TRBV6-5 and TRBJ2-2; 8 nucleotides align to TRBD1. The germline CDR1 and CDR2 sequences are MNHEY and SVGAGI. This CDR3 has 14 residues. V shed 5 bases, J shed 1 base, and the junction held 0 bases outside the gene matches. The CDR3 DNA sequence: TGTGCCAGCAGTGGGACAGGGAACACCGGGGAGCTGTTTTTT. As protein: CASSGTGNTGELFF.

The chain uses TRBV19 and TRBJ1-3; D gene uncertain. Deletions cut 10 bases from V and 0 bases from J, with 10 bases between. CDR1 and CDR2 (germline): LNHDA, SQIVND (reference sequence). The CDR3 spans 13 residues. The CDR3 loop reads CATRLNSGNTIYF. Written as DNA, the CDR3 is TGTGCCACCCGATTAAACTCTGGAAACACCATATATTTT.

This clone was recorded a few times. CDR3 in DNA: TGCAGCGTTGATTCCCGGGCTGGAAACACCATATATTTT. Amino acids: CSVDSRAGNTIYF. The chain recombines TRBV29-1 with TRBJ1-3; D is uncertain. V gave up 3 bases and J gave up 2 bases, with 8 bases separating them. CDR1 SQVTM and CDR2 ANQGSEA come from the germline V gene. This CDR3 has 13 amino acids.

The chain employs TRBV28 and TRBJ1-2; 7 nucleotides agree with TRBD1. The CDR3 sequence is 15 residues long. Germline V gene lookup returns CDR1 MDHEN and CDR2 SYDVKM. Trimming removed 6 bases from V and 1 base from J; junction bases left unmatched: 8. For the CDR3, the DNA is TGTGCCAGCAGGTCCGGGACAGACCTTAACTATGGCTACACCTTC. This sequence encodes CASRSGTDLNYGYTF.

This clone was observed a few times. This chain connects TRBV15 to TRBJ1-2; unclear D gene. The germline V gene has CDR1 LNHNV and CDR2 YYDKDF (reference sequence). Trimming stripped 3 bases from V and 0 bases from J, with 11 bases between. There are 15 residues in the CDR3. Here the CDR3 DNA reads TGTGCCACCAGCAGGATACATGCTTCTAACTATGGCTACACCTTC. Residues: CATSRIHASNYGYTF. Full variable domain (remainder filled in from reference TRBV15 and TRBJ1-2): DAMVIQNPRYQVTQFGKPVTLSCSQTLNHNVMYWYQQKSSQAPKLLFHYYDKDFNNEADTPDNFQSRRPNTSFCFLDIRSPGLGDTAMYLCATSRIHASNYGYTFGSGTRLTVV.

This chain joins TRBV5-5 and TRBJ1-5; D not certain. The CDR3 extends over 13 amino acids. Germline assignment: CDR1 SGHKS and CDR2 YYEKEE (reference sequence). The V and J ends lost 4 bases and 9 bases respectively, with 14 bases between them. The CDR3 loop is CASSPPQPGPQHF. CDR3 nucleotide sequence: TGTGCCAGCAGCCCCCCGCAGCCTGGGCCCCAGCATTTT. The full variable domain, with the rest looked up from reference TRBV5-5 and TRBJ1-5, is DAGVTQSPTHLIKTRGQQVTLRCSPISGHKSVSWYQQVLGQGPQFIFQYYEKEERGRGNFPDRFSARQFPNYSSELNVNALLLGDSALYLCASSPPQPGPQHFGDGTRLSIL.

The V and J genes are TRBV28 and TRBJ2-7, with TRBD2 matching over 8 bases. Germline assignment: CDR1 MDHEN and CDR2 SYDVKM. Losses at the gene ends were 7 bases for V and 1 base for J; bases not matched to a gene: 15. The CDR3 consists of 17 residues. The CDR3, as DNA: TGTGCCAGCACCCCACGAAGCTGGAGCGGGAGATCCTACGAGCAGTACTTC. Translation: CASTPRSWSGRSYEQYF.

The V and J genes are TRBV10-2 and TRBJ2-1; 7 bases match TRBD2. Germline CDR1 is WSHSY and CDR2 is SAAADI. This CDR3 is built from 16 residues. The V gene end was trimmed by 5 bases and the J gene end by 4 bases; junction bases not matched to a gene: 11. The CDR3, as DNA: TGCGCCAGCAGTCTCGGGCAAGCGGGGAGTTACAATGAGCAGTTCTTC. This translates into CASSLGQAGSYNEQFF.